These T cell receptor beta chains were read from a single sample in a study of identical twins. TCRdb called the 5' RACE reads again in MiXCR, with one record for every CDR3 protein. The sample comprises 500,000 to 550,000 distinct CDR3 sequences, 20% to 25% of which are singletons, and approximately 0.95% rests with the top ten. This sample also appeared in a second study, on T cells expressing NK-cell markers.

Sequenced sample: CD4+ T cells sorted from blood. The receptors come from a woman between 18 and 29 years old in good health. CDR3s include the opening cysteine and the closing phenylalanine or tryptophan. A D gene is named only where the DNA matches it firmly. Size values are once, few and many counts, or a class for expanded clones, and some rows have none.

cdr3_length	clone_size	v_call	d_call	j_call	cdr3_aa	cdr3_nt
15	.	TRBV5-1	.	TRBJ2-3	CASSAGTSSTDTQYF	TGCGCCAGCAGCGCAGGGACGTCGAGCACAGATACGCAGTATTTT
14	.	TRBV15	TRBD1	TRBJ2-3	CATSSRQGADTQYF	TGTGCCACCAGCAGTCGACAGGGCGCAGATACGCAGTATTTT
16	.	TRBV5-6	TRBD1	TRBJ2-5	CASSLDGTGVRETQYF	TGTGCCAGCAGCTTGGACGGGACAGGGGTTCGAGAGACCCAGTACTTC
13	few	TRBV20-1	TRBD2	TRBJ2-7	CSAREAGGREQYF	TGCAGTGCTAGAGAGGCGGGAGGACGCGAGCAGTACTTC
15	few	TRBV6-5	.	TRBJ2-1	CASSYRVTPNNEQFF	TGTGCCAGCAGTTACAGGGTTACCCCAAACAATGAGCAGTTCTTC
13	.	TRBV6-6	.	TRBJ2-6	CASKGIGANVLTF	TGTGCCAGCAAGGGGATCGGGGCCAACGTCCTGACTTTC
14	.	TRBV20-1	TRBD1	TRBJ1-2	CSALRDSRGYGYTF	TGCAGTGCTCTCCGGGACAGCCGAGGTTATGGCTACACCTTC
18	.	TRBV4-2	TRBD2	TRBJ2-5	CASRAGTSGSSDQETQYF	TGTGCCAGCAGAGCCGGGACTAGCGGGAGTTCTGATCAAGAGACCCAGTACTTC
16	.	TRBV6-5	.	TRBJ1-6	CASSLGVLDNNSPLHF	TGTGCCAGCAGTTTAGGAGTATTGGATAATAATTCACCCCTCCACTTT
13	.	TRBV20-1	TRBD2	TRBJ2-7	CSARIAGVREQYF	TGCAGTGCTAGGATAGCGGGGGTACGCGAGCAGTACTTC
12	few	TRBV20-1	.	TRBJ1-1	CSARAYVTEAFF	TGCAGTGCGCGGGCCTACGTGACTGAAGCTTTCTTT
15	.	TRBV3-1	TRBD2	TRBJ2-7	CASSQEGAGAKEQYF	TGTGCCAGCAGCCAAGAGGGAGCGGGAGCTAAAGAGCAGTACTTC
13	.	TRBV10-3	.	TRBJ1-5	CAISGGGYQPQHF	TGTGCCATCAGTGGTGGCGGATATCAGCCCCAGCATTTT
13	.	TRBV10-3	TRBD1	TRBJ2-5	CAISKRQGETQYF	TGTGCCATCAGTAAACGACAGGGAGAGACCCAGTACTTC
13	few	TRBV6-2/TRBV6-3	.	TRBJ1-6	CASRRDLNSPLHF	TGTGCCAGCAGACGGGACCTTAATTCACCCCTCCACTTT
14	few	TRBV7-2	.	TRBJ1-2	CASSLAVNSHGYTF	TGTGCCAGCAGCTTAGCGGTCAATTCCCATGGCTACACCTTC
13	many	TRBV7-9	.	TRBJ1-5	CASSFDRNQPQHF	TGTGCCAGCAGCTTCGACCGGAATCAGCCCCAGCATTTT
11	.	TRBV20-1	.	TRBJ2-1	CSARGSSEQFF	TGCAGTGCTAGAGGGTCAAGTGAGCAGTTCTTC
16	.	TRBV5-5	TRBD2	TRBJ2-3	CASSLAFLAGGDTQYF	TGTGCCAGCAGCTTGGCCTTCCTAGCGGGAGGGGATACGCAGTATTTT
16	.	TRBV12-3/TRBV12-4	TRBD2	TRBJ2-5	CASSPGLAGRLVTQYF	TGTGCCAGCAGTCCGGGACTAGCGGGCCGATTGGTGACCCAGTACTTC
17	few	TRBV10-2	TRBD2	TRBJ2-7	CASREGGLAGQTYEQYF	TGCGCCAGCAGGGAGGGGGGACTAGCGGGACAAACCTACGAGCAGTACTTC
14	few	TRBV20-1	TRBD2	TRBJ2-7	CSASFAARGDEQYF	TGCAGTGCTAGTTTCGCCGCCCGGGGGGACGAGCAGTACTTC
13	.	TRBV9	TRBD1	TRBJ1-1	CASSETGRGQAFF	TGTGCCAGCAGTGAGACCGGGAGGGGGCAAGCTTTCTTT
13	.	TRBV20-1	.	TRBJ2-1	CSAIWGGRNEQFF	TGCAGTGCTATCTGGGGGGGCCGAAATGAGCAGTTCTTC
15	few	TRBV12-3/TRBV12-4	TRBD1	TRBJ2-3	CASSFGDRRTDTQYF	TGTGCCAGCAGTTTTGGGGACAGGAGAACAGATACGCAGTATTTT
14	.	TRBV7-2	.	TRBJ1-2	CASSLWVYDYGYTF	TGTGCCAGCAGCTTATGGGTTTACGACTATGGCTACACCTTC
14	.	TRBV20-1	.	TRBJ2-1	CSAPRSTAGNEQFF	TGCAGTGCTCCCCGGTCGACGGCAGGGAATGAGCAGTTCTTC
15	.	TRBV4-3	TRBD2	TRBJ2-1	CASRYNPGGGYEQFF	TGCGCCAGCAGATACAACCCCGGGGGGGGCTATGAGCAGTTCTTC